The clone carrying this T cell receptor beta chain was observed a handful of times. Antigen unknown. The data are from a study of cytomegalovirus exposure and HLA in healthy donors. Study results and limitations: The authors judged a highly shared variant cluster likely a sequencing artifact. Indistinguishability led to the exclusion of some V segments, TRBV6-2 and TRBV6-3 included. A later look showed TCR association rates differing by HLA locus, highest for DRB1 and lowest for HLA-C.

Primers: 60 Vbeta forward and 13 Jbeta reverse. Repertoires were generated with immunoSEQ multiplex PCR, while TCRdb's copy carries only in-frame clones and drops some. The sample has 170,000 or so clones, around four fifths seen once; the top ten hold 3% to 4.5%. Germline assignment: CDR1 MNHEY and CDR2 SVGAGI. The junction had 5 bases not matched to a gene; V was cut back by 7 bases and J by 5 bases. The CDR3 loop spans 12 amino acids. This clonotype originated in a woman aged 55-69 years in good health and CMV-seropositive. Sequencing was carried out using PBMCs. V gene TRBV6-5 combines with J gene TRBJ2-7; 7 bases match TRBD2. CDR3: CASTSGIDEQYF. CDR3 nucleotide sequence: TGTGCCAGCACTAGCGGCATCGACGAGCAGTACTTC.